This is a list of T cell receptor beta chains from one sample in a study of control samples from healthy donors and cancer patients. The method was immunoSEQ multiplex PCR; TCRdb's version includes in-frame clones alone and lacks a portion of them. The sample yields some 100,000 clones, around 83% seen once. Material for sequencing was blood. Receptor source: a woman in her 50s in good health. The CDR3 runs from the conserved cysteine through the conserved F or W. The D gene is left open where the match is weak. Expanded clones get a size class; other rows say once, few or many, or leave the size out.

DNA: TGTGCCAGCAGCCAAGATCTATACAGGAACACCGGGGAGCTGTTTTTT
CDR3: CASSQDLYRNTGELFF
D: NA
V: TRBV14
size: few
J: TRBJ2-2

DNA: TGTGCCAGCAGTTTAGACAGAATCTACGAGCAGTACTTC
CDR3: CASSLDRIYEQYF
D: NA
V: TRBV28
size: NA
J: TRBJ2-7

DNA: TGTGCCAGTAGTATTCGGCTAGCAGCGGATACGCAGTATTTT
CDR3: CASSIRLAADTQYF
D: NA
V: TRBV19
size: NA
J: TRBJ2-3

DNA: TGTGCCAGCAGTGACCTAGGACAGGGGGCGAGGGGAAACACCATATATTTT
CDR3: CASSDLGQGARGNTIYF
D: TRBD1
V: TRBV25-1
size: NA
J: TRBJ1-3

DNA: TGTGCCAGCAGTGGGGACAGGCCTAATGAAAAACTGTTTTTT
CDR3: CASSGDRPNEKLFF
D: TRBD1
V: TRBV28
size: NA
J: TRBJ1-4

DNA: TGTGCCAGCAGCGCACCGGGACAGGGCCTCACTGAAGCTTTCTTT
CDR3: CASSAPGQGLTEAFF
D: TRBD1
V: TRBV9
size: NA
J: TRBJ1-1

DNA: TGTGCCAGCAGTTCAAACCTCCGGGGGGTCGGCGCCAAAAACATTCAGTACTTC
CDR3: CASSSNLRGVGAKNIQYF
D: TRBD2
V: TRBV28
size: once
J: TRBJ2-4

DNA: TGTGCCAGCAGCCAAGAATCTAGAGGGGATGAGCAGTTCTTC
CDR3: CASSQESRGDEQFF
D: NA
V: TRBV3-1/TRBV3-2
size: few
J: TRBJ2-1

DNA: TGTGCCAGCAGCGCTTTAGCGGGGATGAGCACAGATACGCAGTATTTT
CDR3: CASSALAGMSTDTQYF
D: TRBD2
V: TRBV9
size: once
J: TRBJ2-3

DNA: TGTGCCAGCAGTTACTCCCCAGGGGGCTACGGAGAAGGCTACACCTTC
CDR3: CASSYSPGGYGEGYTF
D: TRBD1
V: TRBV6-2/TRBV6-3
size: NA
J: TRBJ1-2

DNA: TGTGCCAGCAGCCTCCGTGGGGACACTGAAGCTTTCTTT
CDR3: CASSLRGDTEAFF
D: NA
V: TRBV9
size: NA
J: TRBJ1-1

DNA: TGTGCCAGCAGTTTATCCCGCGCTATCACTGAAGCTTTCTTT
CDR3: CASSLSRAITEAFF
D: NA
V: TRBV28
size: NA
J: TRBJ1-1

DNA: TGTGCCAGCAGCCAGGGACAGGGATATGATACGCAGTATTTT
CDR3: CASSQGQGYDTQYF
D: TRBD1
V: TRBV5-5
size: NA
J: TRBJ2-3

DNA: TGTGCCAGCGGTGAGACAGGGTTCTTAGGCCGAAAAACATCTCAGTACTTC
CDR3: CASGETGFLGRKTSQYF
D: TRBD1
V: TRBV6-1
size: NA
J: TRBJ2-4

DNA: TGTGCCAGCAGCTCGGACAGGGGGTTGAGGGGGAATCAGCCCCAGCATTTT
CDR3: CASSSDRGLRGNQPQHF
D: TRBD1
V: TRBV7-8
size: NA
J: TRBJ1-5

DNA: TGCAGCGCCGGGACTGGAAACACCATATATTTT
CDR3: CSAGTGNTIYF
D: NA
V: TRBV29-1
size: NA
J: TRBJ1-3

DNA: TGTGCCAGCAGTGAAGAGGGAGTCTATAGCAATCAGCCCCAGCATTTT
CDR3: CASSEEGVYSNQPQHF
D: NA
V: TRBV6-1
size: NA
J: TRBJ1-5

DNA: TGTGCCAGCAGTTCCCCCCTCCCCCCCAATGAGCAGTTCTTC
CDR3: CASSSPLPPNEQFF
D: NA
V: TRBV6-2/TRBV6-3
size: once
J: TRBJ2-1

DNA: TGTGCCAGCACACCGGCAAGCACAATCTCCTACGAGCAGTACTTC
CDR3: CASTPASTISYEQYF
D: NA
V: TRBV6-6
size: NA
J: TRBJ2-7

DNA: TGTGCCATCAGTGCCGACACAGCAGGACAGGGTGGAGGCGAGCAGTACTTC
CDR3: CAISADTAGQGGGEQYF
D: TRBD1
V: TRBV10-3
size: once
J: TRBJ2-7

DNA: TGTGCCAGCACCATGGGTTGGGGCGGTAACACCGGGGAGCTGTTTTTT
CDR3: CASTMGWGGNTGELFF
D: NA
V: TRBV21-1
size: NA
J: TRBJ2-2

DNA: TGCAGTGCTAGTTATCAGAGGCTGACTAATGAAAAACTGTTTTTT
CDR3: CSASYQRLTNEKLFF
D: NA
V: TRBV20-1
size: NA
J: TRBJ1-4

DNA: TGTGCCAGCAGTTACTCTTGGGCGGGGGGCGGAGAGCAGTTCTTC
CDR3: CASSYSWAGGGEQFF
D: TRBD2
V: TRBV6-5
size: NA
J: TRBJ2-1

DNA: TGTGCCAGCAGCCAAGACCTAAATTCACCCCTCCACTTT
CDR3: CASSQDLNSPLHF
D: NA
V: TRBV14
size: NA
J: TRBJ1-6

DNA: TGTGCCACCAGCAGAGACAGGGGGAGCGGCACTGAAGCTTTCTTT
CDR3: CATSRDRGSGTEAFF
D: TRBD1
V: TRBV15
size: NA
J: TRBJ1-1

DNA: TGTGCCAGCAGTGGGAACAGAAATAGCAATCAGCCCCAGCATTTT
CDR3: CASSGNRNSNQPQHF
D: NA
V: TRBV2
size: NA
J: TRBJ1-5

DNA: TGTGCCAGTAGTCGGCTAGCGGCCAGCACAGATACGCAGTATTTT
CDR3: CASSRLAASTDTQYF
D: TRBD2
V: TRBV19
size: NA
J: TRBJ2-3

DNA: TGTGCCACCGGGAACAGCCAAGAGACCCAGTACTTC
CDR3: CATGNSQETQYF
D: NA
V: TRBV15
size: NA
J: TRBJ2-5

DNA: TGTGCCAGCACCAGGGGAAATGGGGAAAAACTGTTTTTT
CDR3: CASTRGNGEKLFF
D: NA
V: TRBV7-9
size: NA
J: TRBJ1-4

DNA: TGTGCCAGCAGCCAAGATCTTGAGGGCTACTATGGCTACACCTTC
CDR3: CASSQDLEGYYGYTF
D: NA
V: TRBV4-2
size: NA
J: TRBJ1-2

DNA: TGTGCCAGCAATTCGCCCCCCTACTACAATGAGCAGTTCTTC
CDR3: CASNSPPYYNEQFF
D: NA
V: TRBV28
size: NA
J: TRBJ2-1

DNA: TGTGCCAGTAGCTCCAGGGGGGACACCGGGGAGCTGTTTTTT
CDR3: CASSSRGDTGELFF
D: NA
V: TRBV19
size: NA
J: TRBJ2-2

DNA: TGTGCCAGCAGCTTGCGGTTGGGAGGCACTGAAGCTTTCTTT
CDR3: CASSLRLGGTEAFF
D: NA
V: TRBV5-4
size: NA
J: TRBJ1-1

DNA: TGTGCCAGTAGTCCCCTTGTGACGGGAGCGGGAGAGACCCAGTACTTC
CDR3: CASSPLVTGAGETQYF
D: NA
V: TRBV19
size: NA
J: TRBJ2-5

DNA: TGTGCCAGCGCCCCCCCATTGCTCTACGAGCAGTACTTC
CDR3: CASAPPLLYEQYF
D: NA
V: TRBV2
size: NA
J: TRBJ2-7

DNA: TGTGCCAGCAGCCGATGGACAGGGGGGAACACTGAAGCTTTCTTT
CDR3: CASSRWTGGNTEAFF
D: TRBD1
V: TRBV3-1/TRBV3-2
size: NA
J: TRBJ1-1

DNA: TGCGCCAGCAGCCAAGGTATGGTATTCGCACTAGCGGCTTTCAATGAGCAGTTCTTC
CDR3: CASSQGMVFALAAFNEQFF
D: TRBD2
V: TRBV4-1
size: NA
J: TRBJ2-1

DNA: TGTGCCAGCAGTTCCCTTAGCGGGAGAGCCTACAATGAGCAGTTCTTC
CDR3: CASSSLSGRAYNEQFF
D: TRBD2
V: TRBV28
size: NA
J: TRBJ2-1

DNA: TGTGCCAGCAGTTTATACAGGGGCGAACCCCTCCACTTT
CDR3: CASSLYRGEPLHF
D: TRBD1
V: TRBV12-3/TRBV12-4
size: NA
J: TRBJ1-6

DNA: TGTGCCAGCAGCTTAGCTGCGGGGGGGGTCTACGAGCAGTACTTC
CDR3: CASSLAAGGVYEQYF
D: TRBD2
V: TRBV7-2
size: NA
J: TRBJ2-7

DNA: TGTGCCAGCAGCTCCCATAAGGGTAGGGGAGGTTACAATGAGCAGTTCTTC
CDR3: CASSSHKGRGGYNEQFF
D: NA
V: TRBV11-3
size: few
J: TRBJ2-1

DNA: TGTGCCACCAGCAGGTCGGACAGGGTGTGGGATGAGCAGTTCTTC
CDR3: CATSRSDRVWDEQFF
D: TRBD1
V: TRBV15
size: NA
J: TRBJ2-1

DNA: TGTGCCAGCAGCTTAGATCATTTACCCTACAATGAGCAGTTCTTC
CDR3: CASSLDHLPYNEQFF
D: NA
V: TRBV11-2
size: NA
J: TRBJ2-1